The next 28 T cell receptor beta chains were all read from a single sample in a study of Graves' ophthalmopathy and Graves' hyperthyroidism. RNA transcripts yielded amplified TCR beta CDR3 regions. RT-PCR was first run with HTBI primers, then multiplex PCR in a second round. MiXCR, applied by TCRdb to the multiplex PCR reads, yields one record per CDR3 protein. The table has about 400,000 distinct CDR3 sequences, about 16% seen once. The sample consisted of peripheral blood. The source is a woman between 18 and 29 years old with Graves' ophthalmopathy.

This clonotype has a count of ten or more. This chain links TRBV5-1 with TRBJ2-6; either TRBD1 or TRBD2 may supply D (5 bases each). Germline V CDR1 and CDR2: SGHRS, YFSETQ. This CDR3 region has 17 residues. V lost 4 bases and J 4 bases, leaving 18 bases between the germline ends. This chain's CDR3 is CASSVGPITRGANVLTF. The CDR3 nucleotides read TGCGCCAGCAGCGTGGGACCGATCACCCGCGGGGCCAACGTCCTGACTTTC.

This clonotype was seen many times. The DNA of the CDR3 is TGCAGTGCTAGAGCCTACACCGGGGGGGGCGCGAGCAACGGGGAGCTGTTTTTT. Translation gives CSARAYTGGGASNGELFF. The chain links TRBV20-1 to TRBJ2-2, with 8 bases aligning to TRBD2. The CDR3 contains 18 residues. Germline-derived CDR1 and CDR2 are DFQATT and SNEGSKA (reference sequence). The ends lost 1 base at V and 7 bases at J; junction bases unmatched: 17.

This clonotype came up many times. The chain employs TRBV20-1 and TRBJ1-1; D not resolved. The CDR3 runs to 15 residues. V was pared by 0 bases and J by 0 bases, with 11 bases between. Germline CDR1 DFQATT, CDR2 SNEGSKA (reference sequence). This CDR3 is CSARDQRRLNTEAFF. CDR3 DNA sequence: TGCAGTGCTAGAGATCAGAGACGGCTGAACACTGAAGCTTTCTTT.

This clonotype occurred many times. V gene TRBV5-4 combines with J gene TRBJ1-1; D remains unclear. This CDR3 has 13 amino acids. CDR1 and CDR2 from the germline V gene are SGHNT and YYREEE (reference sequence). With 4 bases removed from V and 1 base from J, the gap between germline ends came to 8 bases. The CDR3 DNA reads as TGTGCCAGCAGCCCTCATCCGAACACTGAAGCTTTCTTT. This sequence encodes CASSPHPNTEAFF.

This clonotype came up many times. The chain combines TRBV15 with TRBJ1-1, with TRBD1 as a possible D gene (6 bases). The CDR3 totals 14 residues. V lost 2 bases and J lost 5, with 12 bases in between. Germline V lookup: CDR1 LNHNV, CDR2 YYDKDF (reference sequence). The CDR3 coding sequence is TGTGCCACCAGCAGACACGTCCAGGGGACTGAAGCTTTCTTT. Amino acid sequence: CATSRHVQGTEAFF.

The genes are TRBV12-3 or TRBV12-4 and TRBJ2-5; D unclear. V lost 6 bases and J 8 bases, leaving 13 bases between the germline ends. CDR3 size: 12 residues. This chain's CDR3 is CASSPGSGTQYF. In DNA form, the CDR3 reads TGTGCCAGCAGCCCCGGAAGTGGAACCCAGTACTTC.

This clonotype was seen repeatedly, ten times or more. The CDR3 region has the DNA TGTGCCAGCAGTTACGGGCGGTATCAAGAGACCCAGTACTTC. It translates to CASSYGRYQETQYF. V is TRBV6-5 and J is TRBJ2-5, with D uncertain. Germline assignment: CDR1 MNHEY and CDR2 SVGAGI. This CDR3 spans 14 amino acids. V gave up 2 bases and J gave up 2 bases, with 9 bases separating them.

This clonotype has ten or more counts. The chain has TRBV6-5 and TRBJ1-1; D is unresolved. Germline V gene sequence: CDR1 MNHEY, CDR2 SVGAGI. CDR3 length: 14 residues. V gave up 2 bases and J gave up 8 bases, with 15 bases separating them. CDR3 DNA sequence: TGTGCCAGCAGTTACGATCTCGGAAATCCCGAAGCTTTCTTT. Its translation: CASSYDLGNPEAFF.

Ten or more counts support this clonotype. The CDR3: CASSRTRDNSPLHF. DNA of the CDR3: TGTGCCAGCAGTCGGACAAGGGATAATTCACCCCTCCACTTT. This rearrangement joins TRBV6-5 to TRBJ1-6; D is perhaps TRBD1 (5 bases). There are 14 residues in the CDR3. Trimming took 5 bases from V and 5 from J, leaving 10 bases between them. Germline CDR1 and CDR2: MNHEY and SVGAGI.

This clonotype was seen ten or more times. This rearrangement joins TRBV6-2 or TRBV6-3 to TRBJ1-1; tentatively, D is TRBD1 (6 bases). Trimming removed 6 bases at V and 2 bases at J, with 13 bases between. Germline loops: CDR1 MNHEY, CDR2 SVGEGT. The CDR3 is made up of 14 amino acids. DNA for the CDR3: TGTGCCAGCAGCCGACGACAGGTCAACACTGAAGCTTTCTTT. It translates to CASSRRQVNTEAFF.

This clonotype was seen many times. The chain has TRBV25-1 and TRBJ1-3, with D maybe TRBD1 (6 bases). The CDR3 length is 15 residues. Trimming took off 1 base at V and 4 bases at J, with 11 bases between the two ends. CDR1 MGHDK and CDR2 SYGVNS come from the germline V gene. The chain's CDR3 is CASSELGGGGNTIYF. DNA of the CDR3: TGTGCCAGCAGTGAATTGGGGGGGGGCGGAAACACCATATATTTT.

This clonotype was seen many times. For the CDR3, the DNA is TGCAGTGCTAGAGATCTTGGAAGGACAGATACCTACGAGCAGTACTTC. Protein: CSARDLGRTDTYEQYF. This chain connects TRBV20-1 to TRBJ2-7; a possible D gene is TRBD1 (6 bases). V lost 0 bases and J lost 2, with 17 bases in between. The CDR3 extends over 16 amino acids. Germline V gives CDR1 DFQATT, CDR2 SNEGSKA (reference sequence).

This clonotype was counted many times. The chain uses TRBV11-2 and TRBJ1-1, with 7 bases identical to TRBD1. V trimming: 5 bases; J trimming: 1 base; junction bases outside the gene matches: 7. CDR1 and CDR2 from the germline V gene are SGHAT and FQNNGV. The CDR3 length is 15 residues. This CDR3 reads CASSTRGSGNTEAFF. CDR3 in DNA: TGTGCCAGCAGCACCAGGGGGAGTGGGAACACTGAAGCTTTCTTT.

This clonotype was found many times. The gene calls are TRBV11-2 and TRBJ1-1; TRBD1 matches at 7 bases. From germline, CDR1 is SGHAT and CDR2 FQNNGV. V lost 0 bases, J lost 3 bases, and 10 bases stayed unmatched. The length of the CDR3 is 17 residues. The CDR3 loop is CASSLERRGLKDTEAFF. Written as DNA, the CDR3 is TGTGCCAGCAGCTTAGAAAGGAGGGGGCTCAAGGACACTGAAGCTTTCTTT.

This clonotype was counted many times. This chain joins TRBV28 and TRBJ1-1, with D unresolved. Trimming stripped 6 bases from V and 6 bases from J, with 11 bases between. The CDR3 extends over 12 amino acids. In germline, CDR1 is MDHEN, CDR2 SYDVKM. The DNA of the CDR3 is TGTGCCAGCAGCTTCGATGTCCCTGAAGCTTTCTTT. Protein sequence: CASSFDVPEAFF.

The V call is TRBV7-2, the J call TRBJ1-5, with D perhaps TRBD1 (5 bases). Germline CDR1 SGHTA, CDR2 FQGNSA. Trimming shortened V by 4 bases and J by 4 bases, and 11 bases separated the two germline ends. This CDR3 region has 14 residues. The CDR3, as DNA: TGTGCCAGCAGCTCGCAGGGAAAAAATCAGCCCCAGCATTTT. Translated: CASSSQGKNQPQHF.

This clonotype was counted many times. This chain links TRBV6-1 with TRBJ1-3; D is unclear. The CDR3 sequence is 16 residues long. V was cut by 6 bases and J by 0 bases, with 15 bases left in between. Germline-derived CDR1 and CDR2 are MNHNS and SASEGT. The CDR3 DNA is TGTGCCAGCAGGAACTTCGGTCTCTCCTCTGGAAACACCATATATTTT. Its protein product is CASRNFGLSSGNTIYF.

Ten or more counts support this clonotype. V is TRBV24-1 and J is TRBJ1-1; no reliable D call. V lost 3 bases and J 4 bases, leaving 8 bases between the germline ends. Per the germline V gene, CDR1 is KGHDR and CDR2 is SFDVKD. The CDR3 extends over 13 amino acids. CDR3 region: CATSDPPSTEAFF. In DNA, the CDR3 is TGTGCCACCAGTGATCCTCCCAGCACTGAAGCTTTCTTT.

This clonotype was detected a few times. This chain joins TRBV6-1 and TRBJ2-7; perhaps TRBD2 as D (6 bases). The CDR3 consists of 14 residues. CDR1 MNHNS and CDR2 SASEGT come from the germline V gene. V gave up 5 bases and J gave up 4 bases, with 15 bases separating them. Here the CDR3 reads CASSPGGYGYEQYF. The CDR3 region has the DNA TGTGCCAGCAGTCCTGGGGGGTACGGGTACGAGCAGTACTTC.

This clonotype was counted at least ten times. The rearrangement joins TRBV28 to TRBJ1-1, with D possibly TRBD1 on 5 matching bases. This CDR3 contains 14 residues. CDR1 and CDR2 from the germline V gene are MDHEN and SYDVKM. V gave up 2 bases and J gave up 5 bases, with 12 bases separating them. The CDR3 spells CASSLGEGWTEAFF. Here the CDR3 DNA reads TGTGCCAGCAGTTTAGGGGAGGGGTGGACTGAAGCTTTCTTT. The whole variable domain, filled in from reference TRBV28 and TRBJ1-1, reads DVKVTQSSRYLVKRTGEKVFLECVQDMDHENMFWYRQDPGLGLRLIYFSYDVKMKEKGDIPEGYSVSREKKERFSLILESASTNQTSMYLCASSLGEGWTEAFFGQGTRLTVV.

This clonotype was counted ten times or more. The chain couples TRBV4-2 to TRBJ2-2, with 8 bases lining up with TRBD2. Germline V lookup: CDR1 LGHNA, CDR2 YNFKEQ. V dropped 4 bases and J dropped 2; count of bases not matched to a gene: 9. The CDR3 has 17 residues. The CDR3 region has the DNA TGTGCCAGCAGCCCTTATGCGGGAGGACGCAACACCGGGGAGCTGTTTTTT. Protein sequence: CASSPYAGGRNTGELFF.

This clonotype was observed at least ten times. DNA for the CDR3: TGTGCCAGCAGTTATTCCCAAAGGTTGGCCACTGAAGCTTTCTTT. It translates to CASSYSQRLATEAFF. J is TRBJ1-1 and V is TRBV6-2 or TRBV6-3; D unclear. CDR1 and CDR2 from the germline V gene are MNHEY and SVGEGT. CDR3 length: 15 amino acids. With 3 bases removed from V and 4 bases from J, the gap between germline ends came to 15 bases.

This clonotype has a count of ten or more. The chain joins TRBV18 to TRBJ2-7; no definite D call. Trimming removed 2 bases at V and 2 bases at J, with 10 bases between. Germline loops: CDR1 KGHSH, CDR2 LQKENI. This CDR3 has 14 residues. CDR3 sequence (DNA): TGTGCCAGCTCACCAGGGATCACAGCCTACGAGCAGTACTTC. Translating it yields CASSPGITAYEQYF.

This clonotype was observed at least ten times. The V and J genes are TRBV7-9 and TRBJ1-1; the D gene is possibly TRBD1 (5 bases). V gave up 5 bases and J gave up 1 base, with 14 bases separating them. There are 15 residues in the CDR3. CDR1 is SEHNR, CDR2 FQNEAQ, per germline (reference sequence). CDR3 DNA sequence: TGTGCCAGCAGCGAATGGGGGAATTCGAACACTGAAGCTTTCTTT. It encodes CASSEWGNSNTEAFF.

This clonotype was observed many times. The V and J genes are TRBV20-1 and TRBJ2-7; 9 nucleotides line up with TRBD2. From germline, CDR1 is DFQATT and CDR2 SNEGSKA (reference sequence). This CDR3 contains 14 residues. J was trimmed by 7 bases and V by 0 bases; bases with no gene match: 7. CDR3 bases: TGCAGTGCTAGAGATCCTGGCCTAGCGGGAGAGCAGTACTTC. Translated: CSARDPGLAGEQYF.

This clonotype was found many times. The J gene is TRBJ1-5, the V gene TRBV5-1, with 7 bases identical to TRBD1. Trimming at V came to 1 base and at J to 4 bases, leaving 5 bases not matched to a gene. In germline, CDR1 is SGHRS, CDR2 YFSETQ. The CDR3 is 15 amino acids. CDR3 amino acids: CASSLTGQPNQPQHF. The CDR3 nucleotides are TGCGCCAGCAGCTTGACGGGACAGCCTAATCAGCCCCAGCATTTT.

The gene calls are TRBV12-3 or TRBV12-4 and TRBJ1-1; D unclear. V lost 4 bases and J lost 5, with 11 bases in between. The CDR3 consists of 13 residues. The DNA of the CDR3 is TGTGCCAGCAGTTCATTCGGAGTAACTGAAGCTTTCTTT. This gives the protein CASSSFGVTEAFF.

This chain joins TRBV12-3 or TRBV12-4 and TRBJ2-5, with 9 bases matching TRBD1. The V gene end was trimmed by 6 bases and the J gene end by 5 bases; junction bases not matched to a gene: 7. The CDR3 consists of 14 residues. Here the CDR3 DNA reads TGTGCCAGCAGGGTGGGGACAGGGAGTGAGACCCAGTACTTC. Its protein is CASRVGTGSETQYF.